Each of the 23 T cell receptor beta chains below was sequenced from the same sample in a study of T cells after yellow fever vaccination. In TCRdb, the 5' RACE reads were re-called with MiXCR into one record per CDR3 protein. The profile shows 500,000 to 650,000 distinct CDR3 sequences, 9% to 15% of them singletons. This specimen consisted of PBMCs, obtained on the day of the yellow fever booster vaccination. Source of these receptors: a man between 25 and 39 years old who received the YFV17D yellow fever vaccine.

As regards this clonotype: An end of the junction does not agree with germline; a read error may underlie this. The rearrangement uses TRBV20-1 and TRBJ2-1; D gene uncertain. Germline assignment: CDR1 DFQATT and CDR2 SNEGSKA (reference sequence). The CDR3 has 13 residues. The chain's CDR3 is CSARDLFYTEQFF. As DNA, the CDR3 is TGCAGTGCTAGAGATTTGTTTTACACTGAGCAGTTCTTC.

V usage is TRBV7-2 and J usage is TRBJ2-7; 11 bases agree with TRBD2. CDR3 size: 17 residues. Trimming removed 5 bases from V and 5 bases from J; junction bases left unmatched: 14. Per germline, CDR1 SGHTA and CDR2 FQGNSA. The CDR3 nucleotides are TGTGCCAGCAGCCCTAGAGTGGGGGCGACTAGCGGGAACGAGCAGTACTTC. Its protein product is CASSPRVGATSGNEQYF.

A few counts support this clonotype. The chain couples TRBV5-1 to TRBJ2-1; D is possibly TRBD1 (6 bases). The CDR3 has 13 amino acids. Germline V lookup: CDR1 SGHRS, CDR2 YFSETQ. V gave up 2 bases and J gave up 8 bases, with 11 bases separating them. The CDR3 loop reads CASSFTGWDEQFF. The CDR3 region has the DNA TGCGCCAGCAGCTTTACAGGGTGGGATGAGCAGTTCTTC.

This chain joins TRBV23-1 and TRBJ2-5, with D perhaps matching TRBD1 (5 bases). TRBV23-1 is noted as an ORF with a role that remains uncertain. Trimming pared 0 bases from V and 3 bases from J, leaving 14 bases between. The CDR3 consists of 16 residues. As DNA, the CDR3 is TGCGCCAGCAGTCAATCGGCCCCCGGCAGGGAAGAGACCCAGTACTTC. Translated: CASSQSAPGREETQYF.

This clonotype came up a few times. This chain connects TRBV28 to TRBJ2-1; the match to TRBD1 covers 9 bases. The germline gives CDR1 MDHEN, CDR2 SYDVKM. J was trimmed by 5 bases and V by 5 bases; bases with no gene match: 13. CDR3 size: 17 residues. In DNA form, the CDR3 reads TGTGCCAGCAGTAGCTTCGTTGGACAGGGGCCTCACAATGAGCAGTTCTTC. Protein: CASSSFVGQGPHNEQFF.

On this clonotype itself: A read error is possible here, since a much larger clone lies one base away. Likely a read error: the CDR3 ends without its conserved phenylalanine or tryptophan. The chain has TRBV20-1 and TRBJ1-6; D call uncertain. The germline V and J ends were trimmed by 1 base and 7 bases, with 17 bases remaining between them. This CDR3 is 16 amino acids long. The germline V gene has CDR1 DFQATT and CDR2 SNEGSKA (reference sequence). CDR3 amino acids: CSARVPTATENSPLHY. CDR3 nucleotides: TGCAGTGCTAGAGTCCCTACGGCCACCGAGAATTCACCCCTCCACTAT.

The chain recombines TRBV5-1 with TRBJ2-3, with D unclear. CDR1 is SGHRS and CDR2 is YFSETQ in the germline V gene. This CDR3 has 15 amino acids. V was pared by 1 base and J by 0 bases, with 9 bases between. For the CDR3, the DNA is TGCGCCAGCAGCTTGTGGCTCAGTAGCACAGATACGCAGTATTTT. It translates to CASSLWLSSTDTQYF.

This clonotype was counted a few times. This chain joins TRBV20-1 and TRBJ2-7, with a tentative D call TRBD1 (5 bases). The germline V gene encodes CDR1 DFQATT and CDR2 SNEGSKA (reference sequence). This CDR3 has 14 amino acids. With 1 base removed from V and 1 base from J, the gap between germline ends came to 11 bases. CDR3 sequence (DNA): TGCAGTGCTAGAGTTGCAGGGAATTCCTACGAGCAGTACTTC. It translates to CSARVAGNSYEQYF.

The gene calls are TRBV20-1 and TRBJ2-7, with a weak D call TRBD1 (6 bases). CDR3 length: 11 amino acids. The germline V and J ends were trimmed by 5 bases and 5 bases, with 10 bases remaining between them. Germline-derived CDR1 and CDR2 are DFQATT and SNEGSKA (reference sequence). CDR3 DNA: TGCAGTGCTTCAAAGGGGGACGAGCAGTACTTC. Amino acid sequence: CSASKGDEQYF.

This clonotype was counted ten times or more. The V gene is TRBV7-2, the J gene TRBJ2-1; 7 bases map to TRBD2. The trim removed 5 bases at V and 0 bases at J, leaving 10 bases unmatched. This CDR3 is built from 17 residues. The germline V gene has CDR1 SGHTA and CDR2 FQGNSA. CDR3 residues: CASSQTPSSGSYNEQFF. CDR3 coding DNA: TGTGCCAGCAGCCAGACCCCCTCTAGCGGCTCCTACAATGAGCAGTTCTTC.

This chain links TRBV7-2 with TRBJ1-2, with a tentative D call TRBD1 (6 bases). This CDR3 comprises 16 residues. With 5 bases removed from V and 4 bases from J, the gap between germline ends came to 20 bases. The germline CDR1 and CDR2 sequences are SGHTA and FQGNSA. The CDR3 is CASSRTGGARSYGYTF. The CDR3 DNA sequence: TGTGCCAGCAGCCGGACCGGGGGGGCGCGGAGCTATGGCTACACCTTC.

The chain recombines TRBV11-2 with TRBJ2-3; maybe TRBD1 (6 bases). The germline V and J ends were trimmed by 5 bases and 4 bases, with 16 bases remaining between them. The CDR3 consists of 15 residues. Germline V lookup: CDR1 SGHAT, CDR2 FQNNGV. The DNA for the CDR3 is TGTGCCAGCAGCCCTACAGGGTTTAGGGCAGATACGCAGTATTTT. It translates to CASSPTGFRADTQYF.

This clonotype was recorded many times. V and J are TRBV21-1 and TRBJ2-2; TRBD2 is the table's D call, not checked against the DNA. TRBV21-1 is listed as a pseudogene. The CDR3 length is 15 residues. The CDR3 spells CASSKTDGGAGELFF. CDR3 DNA sequence: TGTGCCAGCAGCAAAACCGATGGAGGTGCCGGGGAGCTGTTTTTT.

The V gene is TRBV28, the J gene TRBJ2-5; D is perhaps TRBD2 (5 bases). The germline gives CDR1 MDHEN, CDR2 SYDVKM. V shed 3 bases and J shed 0 bases, with 14 bases lying between them. CDR3 length: 16 residues. The CDR3 sequence is CASSFGSGNYQETQYF. The CDR3 region has the DNA TGTGCCAGCAGTTTCGGGTCGGGAAACTACCAAGAGACCCAGTACTTC.

This clonotype turned up a few times. The V gene is TRBV3-1, the J gene TRBJ1-4; TRBD1 matches at 7 bases. With 6 bases clipped from V and 5 bases from J, the junction kept 6 bases outside the gene matches. CDR1 is LGHDT, CDR2 YNNKEL, per germline (reference sequence). This CDR3 region has 14 residues. The CDR3 loop reads CASSRDRKNEKLFF. CDR3 sequence (DNA): TGTGCCAGCAGTCGGGACAGAAAAAATGAAAAACTGTTTTTT.

The gene calls are TRBV9 and TRBJ2-5, with D possibly matching TRBD1 (6 bases). The CDR3 has 13 residues. Trimming pared 0 bases from V and 3 bases from J, leaving 6 bases between. Germline V gene data show CDR1 as SGDLS and CDR2 as YYNGEE. CDR3 sequence (DNA): TGTGCCAGCAGCGTAGAGGGGGAAGAGACCCAGTACTTC. It translates to CASSVEGEETQYF.

The CDR3 DNA sequence: TGTGCCAGCAGCCAAGAGAACAGGGCCTCCTACGAGCAGTACTTC. This sequence encodes CASSQENRASYEQYF. V is TRBV4-2 and J is TRBJ2-7; TRBD1 is a possible D gene (6 bases). The length of the CDR3 is 15 residues. Germline-derived CDR1 and CDR2 are LGHNA and YNFKEQ. V lost 0 bases, J lost 0 bases, and 9 bases lay in between.

V usage is TRBV20-1 and J usage is TRBJ2-1; D perhaps matches TRBD2 (5 bases). The germline gives CDR1 DFQATT, CDR2 SNEGSKA (reference sequence). Between the trimmed V and J ends, which lost 3 bases and 5 bases, there was a span of 20 bases. The CDR3 has 16 amino acids. CDR3 residues: CSASIYGPGLNNEQFF. The CDR3 nucleotides are TGCAGTGCTAGTATTTACGGACCCGGACTTAACAATGAGCAGTTCTTC.

The chain carries TRBV7-2 and TRBJ1-3, with D hard to call. Germline CDR1 is SGHTA and CDR2 is FQGNSA. V gave up 2 bases and J gave up 2 bases, with 7 bases separating them. The CDR3 is 14 amino acids. The CDR3 loop reads CASSLSRTGNTIYF. CDR3 DNA sequence: TGTGCCAGCAGCTTAAGCAGGACTGGAAACACCATATATTTT.

The genes are TRBV5-1 and TRBJ1-1; D is unclear. V was trimmed by 4 bases and J by 4 bases, leaving 14 bases between them. Germline CDR1 is SGHRS and CDR2 is YFSETQ. CDR3 length: 14 amino acids. As DNA, the CDR3 is TGCGCCAGCAGCGACGGCCCCATGAGCACTGAAGCTTTCTTT. This codes for CASSDGPMSTEAFF.

This clonotype was seen many times. The gene calls are TRBV27 and TRBJ2-2, with 11 bases lining up with TRBD1. Germline loops: CDR1 MNHEY, CDR2 SMNVEV (reference sequence). The CDR3 is 20 residues long. V lost 3 bases to trimming and J lost 0 bases; unmatched junction nucleotides: 12. CDR3 bases: TGTGCCAGCAGTTTGCCTCCGGGACAGGGGGGAATTTCGAACACCGGGGAGCTGTTTTTT. It encodes CASSLPPGQGGISNTGELFF.

The chain has TRBV24-1 and TRBJ2-1; the match to TRBD1 covers 7 bases. V trimming: 9 bases; J trimming: 9 bases; junction bases outside the gene matches: 4. This CDR3 comprises 11 residues. CDR1 and CDR2 from the germline V gene are KGHDR and SFDVKD. CDR3 sequence (DNA): TGTGCCACCTCGACAGGGAGTGAGCAGTTCTTC. This translates into CATSTGSEQFF.

Only a few counts were recorded for this clonotype. The rearrangement uses TRBV4-3 and TRBJ2-1, with 11 positions matching TRBD2. Per germline, CDR1 LGHNA and CDR2 YSLEER. The CDR3 extends over 16 amino acids. The trim removed 1 base at V and 6 bases at J, leaving 5 bases unmatched. The chain's CDR3 is CASSQGLAGGFNEQFF. The CDR3 DNA is TGCGCCAGCAGCCAAGGGCTAGCGGGAGGCTTCAATGAGCAGTTCTTC.